This T cell receptor (beta chain) was recorded in a study of shared clonotypes between healthy human individuals. Trimming removed 1 base from V and 3 bases from J; junction bases left unmatched: 3. CDR1 and CDR2 (germline): LNHDA, SQIVND (reference sequence). The length of the CDR3 is 14 residues. Naive CD8 cells lacked CD45RO, underwent positive selection for CCR7 and left out terminally differentiated effector memory CD45RA+ cells. The donors, all of them Caucasian adults, lived in Nashville, Tennessee. Points on this clone: Within the sample, other DNA sequences also encode this same CDR3.

An even split of each subset's genomic DNA across several immunoSEQ plates was performed. The authors loaded about 200 ng DNA, roughly 27,000 T cell genomes, into sorted-subset replicate PCRs. The authors' processing: Junction-only immunoSEQ sequences carried no quality scores, so filtering differed. The repertoire was sequenced with immunoSEQ multiplex PCR; TCRdb's copy has only in-frame clones and lacks some. The V and J calls and clone size come from that table; D and trimming were worked out from the DNA. This sample has over 800,000 clones, with 85% to 95% found just once. The rearrangement joins TRBV19 to TRBJ2-7, with TRBD1 identical over 7 bases. The sequencing input was naive CD8+ T cells sorted from blood. The clonotype originates from a man younger than 40 in good health. CDR3 DNA: TGTGCCAGTAGTATAGGTCAGGGGGACTACGAGCAGTACTTC. It yields the protein CASSIGQGDYEQYF.